What follows are 8 T cell receptor beta chains derived from one specimen sequenced in a study of blood T cell repertoires in COVID-19. The data were produced by immunoSEQ multiplex PCR, yet TCRdb's version contains in-frame clones alone and is incomplete. This table has approximately 64,000 clones, roughly 88% appearing once. Material for sequencing was peripheral blood. These receptor sequences come from a man aged 70 or older with acute or convalescent COVID-19.

This chain links TRBV6-2 or TRBV6-3 with TRBJ1-5, with 8 bases identical to TRBD1. The CDR3 totals 17 residues. Germline CDR1 MNHEY, CDR2 SVGEGT. J was trimmed by 4 bases and V by 1 base; bases with no gene match: 9. CDR3 DNA sequence: TGTGCCAGCAGTTACTTAGGACAGGGAGTGCGGAATCAGCCCCAGCATTTT. Translation: CASSYLGQGVRNQPQHF.

The count of this clone is one. The V gene is TRBV7-3, the J gene TRBJ2-3; TRBD2 agrees at 9 bases. Trimming cost V 5 bases and J 1 base; bases outside gene matches: 13. The CDR3 covers 18 residues. CDR1 SGHTA and CDR2 FQGTGA come from the germline V gene. CDR3: CASSVPHLAGTGTDTQYF. In DNA form, the CDR3 reads TGTGCCAGCAGCGTCCCCCACCTAGCGGGAACAGGCACAGATACGCAGTATTTT.

The J gene is TRBJ2-5, the V gene TRBV6-5, with 8 bases that match TRBD2. The CDR3 has 15 amino acids. The germline CDR1 and CDR2 sequences are MNHEY and SVGAGI. The ends lost 7 bases at V and 5 bases at J; junction bases unmatched: 12. CDR3 amino acids: CASMVGGAAMETQYF. The CDR3 region has the DNA TGTGCCAGCATGGTCGGGGGGGCGGCGATGGAGACCCAGTACTTC.

The chain couples TRBV11-2 to TRBJ2-2; D call uncertain. V lost 4 bases and J lost 5, with 8 bases in between. CDR3 length: 13 residues. Germline V CDR1 and CDR2: SGHAT, FQNNGV. The CDR3 nucleotides are TGTGCCAGCAGCTCGACTCGGACCGGGGAGCTGTTTTTT. It codes for CASSSTRTGELFF.

This chain links TRBV7-9 with TRBJ2-2, with TRBD1 matching over 8 bases. Trimming at V came to 4 bases and at J to 5 bases, leaving 3 bases not matched to a gene. The CDR3 spans 14 residues. Germline CDR1 reads SEHNR; CDR2 reads FQNEAQ (reference sequence). CDR3 region: CASSSDRETGELFF. The CDR3 bases are TGTGCCAGCAGCTCGGACAGGGAAACCGGGGAGCTGTTTTTT. Based on the CDR3 plus reference TRBV7-9 and TRBJ2-2, the full variable domain is DTGVSQNPRHKITKRGQNVTFRCDPISEHNRLYWYRQTLGQGPEFLTYFQNEAQLEKSRLLSDRFSAERPKGSFSTLEIQRTEQGDSAMYLCASSSDRETGELFFGEGSRLTVL.

The chain links TRBV27 to TRBJ2-3; D might be TRBD2 (5 bases). Germline CDR1 MNHEY, CDR2 SMNVEV (reference sequence). Trimming cost V 2 bases and J 10 bases, with 13 bases left between them. The CDR3 is 13 amino acids. CDR3 sequence reads: CASSLRAGLAQYF. CDR3 DNA sequence: TGTGCCAGCAGTTTAAGGGCCGGACTTGCGCAGTATTTT.

The chain combines TRBV7-2 with TRBJ2-1; no clear D gene. The germline V gene has CDR1 SGHTA and CDR2 FQGNSA. This CDR3 contains 12 residues. V lost 5 bases and J lost 9, with 11 bases in between. CDR3: CASSPTGREQFF. In nucleotides, the CDR3 is TGTGCCAGCAGCCCGACTGGTCGTGAGCAGTTCTTC.

The genes are TRBV14 and TRBJ1-6; D is undetermined. Trimming stripped 1 base from V and 10 bases from J, with 14 bases between. The V gene's germline CDR1 is SGHDN and CDR2 FVKESK. CDR3 length equals 15 residues. The CDR3 loop is CASSQASGYRSPLHF. CDR3 in DNA: TGTGCCAGCAGCCAAGCGTCGGGGTATCGGTCACCCCTCCACTTT.